The text below deals with one T cell receptor beta chain. The sample originates from a study of blood T cell repertoires in COVID-19. Only in-frame clones appear in the TCRdb table, and some are missing; sequencing was by immunoSEQ multiplex PCR. The sample yields about 160,000 clones, about four fifths seen once. The specimen sequenced was PBMCs or T cells enriched from blood (not recorded which). The sequence came from a woman aged 50 to 60 in a cohort exposed to, infected with or recovered from COVID-19 (not recorded which).

Here the CDR3 reads CASSSGTGRKLFF. DNA of the CDR3: TGTGCCAGCAGTTCAGGGACAGGGAGGAAACTGTTTTTT. The chain couples TRBV28 to TRBJ1-4; 9 bases are shared with TRBD1. V was clipped by 4 bases and J by 11 bases; unmatched bases: 5. The CDR3 totals 13 residues. Germline V gives CDR1 MDHEN, CDR2 SYDVKM.